These T cell receptor beta chains were read from a single sample in a study of T cell responses to AZD1222 COVID-19 vaccine. Here immunoSEQ multiplex PCR was the method, and the copy in TCRdb shows in-frame clones only, minus some. The sample carries roughly 160,000 clones, 80% to 95% recorded once. The sample consisted of peripheral blood, taken on day 0 of AZD1222 vaccination. These receptors all stem from an adult in good health. Both conserved end residues are trimmed from each CDR3. The size of a clone is reported for some rows only, either as once, few or many, or as a class for expanded clones.

CDR3aa	v_gene	abundance	j_gene
AWSGGFEAKNIQY	TRBV30	-	TRBJ2-4
ASSMEGDRNYGYT	TRBV5-1	-	TRBJ1-2
ASSYSIRAGANVLT	TRBV6-2/TRBV6-3	-	TRBJ2-6
ASSGLNRVGNYGYT	TRBV19	-	TRBJ1-2
ASSLRVSGGAIYEQY	TRBV7-2	-	TRBJ2-7
ASSPLPQVYGYT	TRBV28	-	TRBJ1-2
ASSYSSGRASEQF	TRBV6-5	-	TRBJ2-1
ASSLEGGVKNIQY	TRBV7-2	-	TRBJ2-4
ASSLTGNTGELF	TRBV6-2/TRBV6-3	-	TRBJ2-2
ASSPYPDSEAF	TRBV18	once	TRBJ1-1
ASSQAQAPSYEQY	TRBV3-1/TRBV3-2	-	TRBJ2-7
ASSLQGQGTGEQY	TRBV5-1	-	TRBJ2-7
ASRRRGISEQF	TRBV19	-	TRBJ2-1
ASSLRGRGAMSYEQY	TRBV5-6	-	TRBJ2-7
ASRTGTRFFEQY	TRBV5-6	once	TRBJ2-7
ASSLGGVETQY	TRBV28	once	TRBJ2-5
ASSLGVHEAYEQY	TRBV6-5	once	TRBJ2-7
ATSRGVGDYGYT	TRBV15	-	TRBJ1-2
ASKLGGNEQF	TRBV28	few	TRBJ2-1
ASSQGHHNSPLH	TRBV5-1	-	TRBJ1-6
ASSPLGLNTEAF	TRBV18	-	TRBJ1-1
ASSLRAVASYEQY	TRBV7-2	-	TRBJ2-7
AWIPGPGYEQY	TRBV30	-	TRBJ2-7
ASSREGTRAASGELF	TRBV2	-	TRBJ2-2
ASSGSAGRGGSPLH	TRBV7-9	-	TRBJ1-6
ASSSRQGSLLSAEQY	TRBV4-1	-	TRBJ2-7
ASSLAGVNYEQY	TRBV27	-	TRBJ2-7
ASSQGPDISAGETQY	TRBV4-1	-	TRBJ2-5
ASTLEGMNTEAF	TRBV7-9	-	TRBJ1-1
ASSYSSGSYNEQF	TRBV11-2	-	TRBJ2-1
ASSWTGYSNQPQH	TRBV27	once	TRBJ1-5
ASSLDGRGETQY	TRBV5-4	-	TRBJ2-5
ASSPQTEANYGYT	TRBV18	-	TRBJ1-2
SVLRGTANYGYT	TRBV29-1	-	TRBJ1-2
ASTWTGGSYGYT	TRBV19	-	TRBJ1-2
ASSYSYQGAYEQY	TRBV6-5	-	TRBJ2-7
DASWIGFDGELF	TRBV10-1	once	TRBJ2-2
ASSYSITGNQPQH	TRBV6-5	-	TRBJ1-5
ASSLASYEQY	TRBV2	-	TRBJ2-7
ASSEDGRGSAYEQY	TRBV6-1	-	TRBJ2-7
ASSLEGTVGTEAF	TRBV7-2	-	TRBJ1-1
ASSGNRGKNYGYT	TRBV7-8	-	TRBJ1-2
ASSDPSGTAYEQY	TRBV25-1	-	TRBJ2-7
ASRDVRQGRGYNEQF	TRBV19	-	TRBJ2-1
ASSTKTGLETQY	TRBV21-1	-	TRBJ2-5
ASSLSGSVSNQPQH	TRBV7-9	-	TRBJ1-5
ASSSGTSGRNEQF	TRBV6-2/TRBV6-3	-	TRBJ2-1
ASSYRRGSYGYT	TRBV6-5	-	TRBJ1-2
ASSRRGTSGMDTQY	TRBV11-2	-	TRBJ2-3
ASSSPGQGFSGNTIY	TRBV7-9	-	TRBJ1-3
ASSPSGHLNEKLF	TRBV16	once	TRBJ1-4
ASSRRGTSTPNEQY	TRBV3-1/TRBV3-2	-	TRBJ2-7
ASSRDRGHNQPQH	TRBV2	once	TRBJ1-5
ASSYDMGGGYEQY	TRBV6-5	-	TRBJ2-7